The rows below give T cell receptor beta chains drawn from one sample of a study of human T cells and chemical hapten exposure. TCRdb re-analysed the RACE reads in MiXCR, keeping a single row per CDR3 protein. The profile shows about 180,000 distinct CDR3 sequences, under 35% of them singletons. Sequencing used whole blood, obtained in connection with sensitization to the hapten diphenylcyclopropenone (DPC). All receptors derive from a woman in her thirties with alopecia areata. Some clones in this sample may be carry-over from other donors' samples. Both conserved end residues are part of each CDR3. D genes are given only for firm matches. Clone size appears in some rows only: once, few, many, or a class for an expanded clone.

clone size,J gene,V gene,D gene,CDR3 DNA,CDR3 protein
.,TRBJ2-7,TRBV7-9,.,TGTGCCAGCAGCTACCTAAAGTACGAGCAGTACTTC,CASSYLKYEQYF
.,TRBJ2-7,TRBV10-1,TRBD1,TGCGCCAGCAGCCCGTACCGGGACAGGGAACGCTACGAGCAGTACTTC,CASSPYRDRERYEQYF
.,TRBJ2-1,TRBV19,.,TGTGCCAGTAGTATAGTGGAGGGGAGAGGCTACAATGAGCAGTTCTTC,CASSIVEGRGYNEQFF
.,TRBJ2-1,TRBV5-1,.,TGCGCCAGCAGCTTAGCGCCGGGGCCCGTCAATGAGCAGTTCTTC,CASSLAPGPVNEQFF
.,TRBJ2-2,TRBV15,TRBD2,TGTGCCACCAGCAATAAGCGGGGGGGCCTCACCGGGGAGCTGTTTTTT,CATSNKRGGLTGELFF
.,TRBJ2-1,TRBV24-1,.,TGTGCCACCAGTGATTTGCCAGACGCCGCAAGCGAGCAGTTCTTC,CATSDLPDAASEQFF
many,TRBJ2-5,TRBV28,.,TGTGCCAGCAGTTTTCAGTATCAAGAGACCCAGTACTTC,CASSFQYQETQYF
few,TRBJ1-2,TRBV29-1,.,TGCAGCGTCCGATCGTGGACATATGGCTACACCTTC,CSVRSWTYGYTF
once,TRBJ2-1,TRBV28,.,TGTGCCAGCAGGGACGGGGGAGCTCGGAACAATGAGCAGTTCTTC,CASRDGGARNNEQFF
.,TRBJ1-2,TRBV12-3/TRBV12-4,.,TGTGCCAGCACCACACGACGACAACTCTATGGCTACACCTTC,CASTTRRQLYGYTF
.,TRBJ1-5,TRBV6-1,.,TGTGCCAGCAGTGAGTCGGCGGTTCGGTGGCCCCAGCATTTT,CASSESAVRWPQHF
.,TRBJ1-5,TRBV4-2,.,TGTGCCAGCAGCCAAGATGAAGGGTTGGTTGATCAGCCCCAGCATTTT,CASSQDEGLVDQPQHF
.,TRBJ1-1,TRBV20-1,TRBD1,TGCAGTGCTACAAAGTCCGGGACAGGGAGGAACACTGAAGCTTTCTTT,CSATKSGTGRNTEAFF
few,TRBJ2-7,TRBV7-2,TRBD1,TGTGCCAGCAGCTTCCGAGGGACAGGTCCCTACGAGCAGTACTTC,CASSFRGTGPYEQYF
.,TRBJ2-5,TRBV29-1,.,TGCAGCGTTGAAGTCCCCCGGTTGAGGGAGACCCAGTACTTC,CSVEVPRLRETQYF
.,TRBJ2-4,TRBV5-5,.,TGTGCCAGCAGCTTGGGCTTAGACATTCAGTACTTC,CASSLGLDIQYF
few,TRBJ2-5,TRBV5-1,.,TGCGCCAGCAGCCCACATCGGGGCTCCCAAGAGACCCAGTACTTC,CASSPHRGSQETQYF
.,TRBJ1-4,TRBV5-6,.,TGTGCCAGCAGCTTGGGACAGGCTGCAACTAATGAAAAACTGTTTTTT,CASSLGQAATNEKLFF
.,TRBJ2-3,TRBV29-1,.,TGCAGCGTTCATCTCGGACTCAGCCTCACAGATACGCAGTATTTT,CSVHLGLSLTDTQYF
few,TRBJ1-1,TRBV2,.,TGTGCCAGCAGTGAAGCAGAAAGGATGAACACTGAAGCTTTCTTT,CASSEAERMNTEAFF
.,TRBJ2-3,TRBV18,.,TGTGCCAGCTCCCAGAGAAACCCCACAGATACGCAGTATTTT,CASSQRNPTDTQYF
few,TRBJ2-7,TRBV20-1,TRBD2,TGCAGTGCTTGGGTAGCGGGAGGCTCCTACGAGCAGTACTTC,CSAWVAGGSYEQYF
.,TRBJ2-7,TRBV4-2,TRBD2,TGTGCCAGCAGCCAAGGTAGCGGGAGGTACGAGCAGTACTTC,CASSQGSGRYEQYF
many,TRBJ2-1,TRBV7-9,TRBD2,TGTGCCAGCAGCCCCGGGAGGAGCTCCTACAATGAGCAGTTCTTC,CASSPGRSSYNEQFF
many,TRBJ2-5,TRBV29-1,.,TGCAGCGAAGAAACAGGGAGCTCCCAGTACTTC,CSEETGSSQYF
.,TRBJ1-3,TRBV4-2,.,TGTGCCAGCAGCCAAGATGGGAGGGAAACTCGGGGCTCTGGAAACACCATATATTTT,CASSQDGRETRGSGNTIYF
.,TRBJ1-1,TRBV28,.,TGTGCCAGCAGCGAATCGTCATACTCGAACACTGAAGCTTTCTTT,CASSESSYSNTEAFF
few,TRBJ2-1,TRBV9,.,TGTGCCAGCAGCGTAGGCTGGGGCGCGGACTACAATGAGCAGTTCTTC,CASSVGWGADYNEQFF
.,TRBJ2-3,TRBV29-1,.,TGCAGCGTCGCCCCAGGGTCAGATACGCAGTATTTT,CSVAPGSDTQYF
.,TRBJ1-2,TRBV21-1,.,TGTGCCAGCAGCAAAGTAGGGGGGAACTATGGCTACACCTTC,CASSKVGGNYGYTF
few,TRBJ2-5,TRBV15,TRBD2,TGTGCCACCAGCAGAGATGGGACTAGCGGGCAAGAGACCCAGTACTTC,CATSRDGTSGQETQYF
.,TRBJ2-3,TRBV29-1,TRBD1,TGCAGCGTGGCGGCGGACAGGGCCAGCACAGATACGCAGTATTTT,CSVAADRASTDTQYF
few,TRBJ2-7,TRBV6-2/TRBV6-3,.,TGTGCCAGCAGTTACTGGGGGACCCAAGTGCAGTACTTC,CASSYWGTQVQYF
.,TRBJ2-7,TRBV28,.,TGTGCCAGCAGAGTGCAGGGAACTACCTACGAGCAGTACTTC,CASRVQGTTYEQYF
.,TRBJ2-1,TRBV25-1,TRBD2,TGTGCCAGCAGTCGGACTAGCGGGAGGGCCCGCAATGAGCAGTTCTTC,CASSRTSGRARNEQFF
few,TRBJ2-1,TRBV6-5,.,TGTGCCAGCAGTGCGACAAGGCACAATGAGCAGTTCTTC,CASSATRHNEQFF
.,TRBJ2-2,TRBV7-2,TRBD1,TGTGCCAGCAGCTCCAGGGACAGGATCCAGACGAACACCGGGGAGCTGTTTTTT,CASSSRDRIQTNTGELFF
.,TRBJ2-1,TRBV24-1,.,TGTGCCACCAGTGATTTCGGGAATGAGCAGTTCTTC,CATSDFGNEQFF
.,TRBJ1-2,TRBV19,.,TGTGCCAGTATCTCCGACGGACGCTATGGCTACACCTTC,CASISDGRYGYTF
.,TRBJ2-1,TRBV29-1,TRBD2,TGCAGCGTCCGAAGCGGGGGGGCCAGGAATGAGCAGTTCTTC,CSVRSGGARNEQFF
.,TRBJ1-3,TRBV4-2,.,TGTGCCAGCAGCCAAGTTCATGGGGTTTGGGTTGATGGAAACACCATATATTTT,CASSQVHGVWVDGNTIYF
.,TRBJ1-2,TRBV11-2,.,TGTGCCAGCAGCTTTTTAAGGGGCGATGGCTACACCTTC,CASSFLRGDGYTF